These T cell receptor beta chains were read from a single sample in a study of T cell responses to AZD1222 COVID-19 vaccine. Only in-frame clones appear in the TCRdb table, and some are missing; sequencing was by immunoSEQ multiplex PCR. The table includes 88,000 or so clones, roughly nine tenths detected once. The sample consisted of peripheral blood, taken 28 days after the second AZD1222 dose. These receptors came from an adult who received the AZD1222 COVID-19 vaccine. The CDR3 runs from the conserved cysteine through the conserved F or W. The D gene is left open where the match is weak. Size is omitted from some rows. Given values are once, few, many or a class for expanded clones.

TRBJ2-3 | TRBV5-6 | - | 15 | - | TGTGCCAGCAGCCCCAGGGACACCCCGGTCAATACGCAGTATTTT | CASSPRDTPVNTQYF
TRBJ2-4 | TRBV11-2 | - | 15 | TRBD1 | TGTGCCAGCAGCCCTTCGTCTAACAGGGGAAACATTCAGTACTTC | CASSPSSNRGNIQYF
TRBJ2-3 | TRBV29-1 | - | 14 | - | TGCAGCGTTACGGCCGCAGGGCACACAGATACGCAGTATTTT | CSVTAAGHTDTQYF
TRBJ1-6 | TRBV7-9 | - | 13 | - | TGTGCCAGCAGCCCGCCTCAGGGCTCACCCCTCCACTTT | CASSPPQGSPLHF
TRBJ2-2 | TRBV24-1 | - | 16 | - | TGTGCCACCAGTGACCGCAGGGGTCCGAACACCGGGGAGCTGTTTTTT | CATSDRRGPNTGELFF
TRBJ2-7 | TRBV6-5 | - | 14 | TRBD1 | TGTGCCAGCAGGGGACAGGGCAGCGGCCACGAGCAGTACTTC | CASRGQGSGHEQYF
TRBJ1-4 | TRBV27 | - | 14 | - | TGTGCCAGCAGTTTATATGGGGTGGGTGAAAAACTGTTTTTT | CASSLYGVGEKLFF
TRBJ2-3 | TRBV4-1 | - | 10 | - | TGCGCCAGCAGCGGAGATACGCAGTATTTT | CASSGDTQYF
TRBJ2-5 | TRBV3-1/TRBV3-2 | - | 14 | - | TGTGCCAGCAGCCAAGCCCAGGGGCCGGAGACCCAGTACTTC | CASSQAQGPETQYF
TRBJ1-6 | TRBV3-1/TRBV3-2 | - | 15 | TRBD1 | TGTGCCAGCAGAGGGGACAGGGGGAACGGCTCACCCCTCCACTTT | CASRGDRGNGSPLHF
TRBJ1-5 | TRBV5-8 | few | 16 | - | TGTGCCAGCAGCGGAGGGGACGGGTACAACAATCAGCCCCAGCATTTT | CASSGGDGYNNQPQHF
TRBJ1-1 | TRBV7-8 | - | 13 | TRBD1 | TGTGCCAGCAGCTTACAGGGGGGCACTGAAGCTTTCTTT | CASSLQGGTEAFF
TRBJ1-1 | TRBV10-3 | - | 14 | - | TGTGCCATCAGTGGTCAAGGGGGTGGCACTGAAGCTTTCTTT | CAISGQGGGTEAFF
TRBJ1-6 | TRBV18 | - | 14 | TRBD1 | TGTGCCAGTTCGGACAGGCAGGGTAATTCACCCCTCCACTTT | CASSDRQGNSPLHF
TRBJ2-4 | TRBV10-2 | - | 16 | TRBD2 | TGCGCCAGCCGCAGCGGGGGGGCTGGGGCCAAAAACATTCAGTACTTC | CASRSGGAGAKNIQYF
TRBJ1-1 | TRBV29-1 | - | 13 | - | TGCAGCGTACTAGACAGGACTACCACTGAAGCTTTCTTT | CSVLDRTTTEAFF
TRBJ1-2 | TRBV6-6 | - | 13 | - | TGTGCCAGCAGTTACGATAGTAACTATGGCTACACCTTC | CASSYDSNYGYTF
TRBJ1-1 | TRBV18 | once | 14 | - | TGTGCCAGCTCACCACTTGGGGGTTCCACTGAAGCTTTCTTT | CASSPLGGSTEAFF
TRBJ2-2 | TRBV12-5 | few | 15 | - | TGTGCTAGTGGTTTGGTCAGTGGGGGCACCGGGGAGCTGTTTTTT | CASGLVSGGTGELFF
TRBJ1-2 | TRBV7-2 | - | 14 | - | TGTGCCAGCAGCGCGAACCTGGGAGGGTACGGCTACACCTTC | CASSANLGGYGYTF
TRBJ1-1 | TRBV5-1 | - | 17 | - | TGCGCCAGCAGCTTGTCACGCAGACTATACCCGAACACTGAAGCTTTCTTT | CASSLSRRLYPNTEAFF
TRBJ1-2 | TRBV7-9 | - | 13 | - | TGTGCCAGCAGGCGGACGGAGCACTATGGCTACACCTTC | CASRRTEHYGYTF
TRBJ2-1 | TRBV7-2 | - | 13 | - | TGTGCCAGCAGCTTAGTGGGGCTGGATGAGCAGTTCTTC | CASSLVGLDEQFF